Sequencing of this TCR beta chain was carried out in a study of T cell repertoires in cytomegalovirus infection. Study overall: Through public TCR beta signatures, both CMV infection and matching HLA type were indicated.

Study-level points and caveats: Dominating the ex vivo response were TCR beta clonotypes that were CMV-specific and HLA-C-restricted. Individuals carrying CMV plus the relevant HLA were identified by cumulative frequency of public TCR beta families.

Points on this clonotype: Its antigen is still unknown.

CDR3 length: 16 residues. Germline loops: CDR1 SGDLS, CDR2 YYNGEE. V trimming: 4 bases; J trimming: 2 bases; junction bases outside the gene matches: 7. MiXCR was run by TCRdb on the reads, yielding one entry per CDR3 protein. The repertoire consists of a few hundred thousand distinct CDR3 sequences, with 12% to 15% occurring once and the leading ten covering about 8.7%. Material: PBMCs. This clonotype originated in a human donor in good health (CMV status not recorded). Some clones in this sample may be carry-over from other donors' samples. The rearrangement joins TRBV9 to TRBJ2-2; 8 nucleotides line up with TRBD2. CDR3 loop: CASSNSGGTNTGELFF. The CDR3 bases are TGTGCCAGCAGCAACAGCGGGGGAACTAACACCGGGGAGCTGTTTTTT.